The 24 T cell receptor beta chains below were found in one sample sequenced in a study of blood T cell repertoires in COVID-19 (dated by TCRdb to about 2020). Libraries were prepared through the immunoSEQ multiplex PCR assay. This is the immuneACCESS table as TCRdb keeps it, with only in-frame sequences that have V and J called. A part of the clones is gone; compared with another copy, unresolved V genes explain less than half, and the rest is unexplained. This sample holds about 170,000 clones; approximately 87% were observed only once. The ten largest account for roughly 9.8% of the sample. The sequenced sample consisted of peripheral blood. Receptors were obtained from a woman in her sixties or seventies with COVID-19, enrolled during active disease.

The J gene is TRBJ1-5, the V gene TRBV6-5, with 7 bases identical to TRBD1. CDR1 is MNHEY and CDR2 is SVGAGI in the germline V gene. The CDR3 contains 14 residues. V dropped 5 bases and J dropped 4; count of bases not matched to a gene: 5. The CDR3 bases are TGTGCCAGCAGTCCATTGACAGGGAATCAGCCCCAGCATTTT. This sequence encodes CASSPLTGNQPQHF.

The CDR3 region is CASSLDGILEKLFF. The CDR3 DNA reads TGTGCCAGCAGCTTAGACGGGATACTTGAAAAACTGTTTTTT. This chain uses TRBV7-9 with TRBJ1-4; D not resolved. The CDR3 contains 14 residues. V shed 1 base and J shed 7 bases, with 10 bases lying between them. CDR1 is SEHNR and CDR2 is FQNEAQ in the germline V gene (reference sequence).

This chain uses TRBV5-1 with TRBJ1-6, with 8 bases lining up with TRBD1. The CDR3 totals 15 residues. CDR1 and CDR2 from the germline V gene are SGHRS and YFSETQ. The J segment lost 5 bases and the V segment lost 5 bases, leaving 6 bases of the junction unmatched. CDR3 in amino acids: CASRGTGTNNSPLHF. CDR3 in DNA: TGCGCCAGCAGGGGGACAGGAACTAATAATTCACCCCTCCACTTT.

The chain combines TRBV11-1 with TRBJ2-7; 7 bases fit TRBD2. Germline lookup yields CDR1 SGHAT and CDR2 FQDESV (reference sequence). The CDR3 covers 16 residues. V gave up 5 bases and J gave up 1 base; unmatched junction bases: 11. The CDR3, as DNA: TGTGCCAGCAGCCCCCGAGGGAGCGGGGTTTCCTACGAGCAGTACTTC. This gives the protein CASSPRGSGVSYEQYF.

The rearrangement uses TRBV28 and TRBJ2-7, with TRBD2 identical over 10 bases. V lost 5 bases and J lost 1; bases outside the gene matches: 17. The CDR3 has 19 residues. Germline V gene data show CDR1 as MDHEN and CDR2 as SYDVKM. CDR3 sequence reads: CASSAPPGAGGLVSYEQYF. The CDR3 nucleotides are TGTGCCAGCAGTGCCCCTCCCGGAGCGGGAGGGCTTGTATCCTACGAGCAGTACTTC.

This chain connects TRBV24-1 to TRBJ2-3, with TRBD1 as a possible D gene (6 bases). Germline CDR1 reads KGHDR; CDR2 reads SFDVKD. Trimming took 2 bases from V and 0 from J, leaving 11 bases between them. The CDR3 runs to 16 residues. CDR3: CATSDYQGTSTDTQYF. CDR3 nucleotide sequence: TGTGCCACCAGTGATTATCAGGGGACCAGCACAGATACGCAGTATTTT.

This clone was counted between two and nine times. The gene calls are TRBV11-2 and TRBJ1-2; 8 positions agree with TRBD1. There are 16 residues in the CDR3. V shed 1 base and J 4 bases; nucleotides not matched to a gene: 8. Germline CDR1 reads SGHAT; CDR2 reads FQNNGV. The CDR3 loop reads CASSLGRGQGSYGYTF. The CDR3 DNA reads TGTGCCAGCAGCTTAGGTAGAGGACAGGGTTCCTATGGCTACACCTTC.

V usage is TRBV28 and J usage is TRBJ2-1; 12 positions agree with TRBD2. The CDR3 covers 16 residues. Trimming took 3 bases from V and 8 from J; bases not matched to a gene: 8. Germline V gives CDR1 MDHEN, CDR2 SYDVKM. In DNA, the CDR3 is TGTGCCAGCAGTTTCGAGCTAGCGGGAGGGAGAGATGAGCAGTTCTTC. Protein sequence: CASSFELAGGRDEQFF.

This chain uses TRBV19 with TRBJ1-6; D is unresolved. Trimming left V 1 base short and J 7 bases short, with 5 bases between. Germline values: CDR1 LNHDA, CDR2 SQIVND (reference sequence). This CDR3 contains 13 residues. The CDR3 protein is CASSIVSNSPLHF. Written as DNA, the CDR3 is TGTGCCAGTAGTATAGTGTCAAATTCACCCCTCCACTTT.

The genes are TRBV2 and TRBJ1-4, with TRBD1 matching over 7 bases. Germline V gene sequence: CDR1 SNHLY, CDR2 FYNNEI. V was pared by 6 bases and J by 5 bases, with 6 bases of the junction left unmatched. The length of the CDR3 is 14 residues. CDR3 in DNA: TGTGCCAGCAGGGCGACAGGGCTCAATGAAAAACTGTTTTTT. Protein sequence: CASRATGLNEKLFF.

This clone came up a few times. The V gene is TRBV5-4, the J gene TRBJ1-4; possible D gene TRBD1, 6 bases. V dropped 4 bases and J dropped 5 bases, with 18 bases sitting between them. The CDR3 consists of 16 residues. Germline V gene sequence: CDR1 SGHNT, CDR2 YYREEE (reference sequence). CDR3 nucleotides: TGTGCCAGCAGCCCCAGAGGGGGTAAACCGAATGAAAAACTGTTTTTT. As protein: CASSPRGGKPNEKLFF.

The chain couples TRBV4-2 to TRBJ1-5, with 7 bases that match TRBD1. J was trimmed by 4 bases and V by 3 bases; bases with no gene match: 9. Germline CDR1 reads LGHNA; CDR2 reads YNFKEQ. The CDR3 consists of 16 residues. The CDR3 reads CASSHSTGALNQPQHF. CDR3 nucleotides: TGTGCCAGCAGCCACTCAACAGGGGCGCTGAATCAGCCCCAGCATTTT.

The chain is built from TRBV11-1 and TRBJ2-2; maybe TRBD1 (6 bases). The CDR3 covers 14 residues. V lost 2 bases and J lost 7, with 11 bases in between. Germline V lookup: CDR1 SGHAT, CDR2 FQDESV (reference sequence). The CDR3 here is CASSLIQGNGELFF. CDR3 DNA: TGTGCCAGCAGCTTAATACAGGGTAACGGGGAGCTGTTTTTT.

The J gene is TRBJ1-2, the V gene TRBV2; possible D gene TRBD1, 6 bases. The V and J ends lost 8 bases and 4 bases respectively, with 14 bases between them. The germline V gene encodes CDR1 SNHLY and CDR2 FYNNEI. This CDR3 region has 13 residues. The CDR3 nucleotides are TGTGCCAGCCTACGGGGGGCCGGCTATGGCTACACCTTC. Protein: CASLRGAGYGYTF.

The V gene is TRBV7-2, the J gene TRBJ2-3; 7 bases map to TRBD2. V dropped 2 bases and J dropped 5; count of bases not matched to a gene: 10. Germline V CDR1 and CDR2: SGHTA, FQGNSA. The CDR3 has 16 amino acids. Written as DNA, the CDR3 is TGTGCCAGCAGCTTAACCCTTGGGAGGGCCGGAGATACGCAGTATTTT. This sequence encodes CASSLTLGRAGDTQYF. Combining the CDR3 with reference TRBV7-2 and TRBJ2-3 gives the whole variable domain GAGVSQSPSNKVTEKGKDVELRCDPISGHTALYWYRQSLGQGLEFLIYFQGNSAPDKSGLPSDRFSAERTGGSVSTLTIQRTQQEDSAVYLCASSLTLGRAGDTQYFGPGTRLTVL.

The chain links TRBV7-2 to TRBJ2-3, with 10 bases identical to TRBD1. With 3 bases clipped from V and 8 bases from J, the junction kept 8 bases outside the gene matches. Per the germline V gene, CDR1 is SGHTA and CDR2 is FQGNSA. The CDR3 is 15 residues long. CDR3 sequence reads: CASSFRGQGSGTQYF. The DNA of the CDR3 is TGTGCCAGCAGCTTTAGGGGACAGGGGTCGGGTACGCAGTATTTT.

The rearrangement links TRBV27 to TRBJ2-7; TRBD1 is a possible D gene (6 bases). The CDR3 is made up of 14 amino acids. V lost 4 bases and J 3 bases, leaving 13 bases between the germline ends. Germline CDR1 MNHEY, CDR2 SMNVEV (reference sequence). The CDR3 sequence: CASSYREFGYEQYF. The CDR3 nucleotides are TGTGCCAGCAGTTACAGGGAATTTGGCTACGAGCAGTACTTC.

V gene TRBV5-1 combines with J gene TRBJ2-7; 8 bases align to TRBD1. From germline, CDR1 is SGHRS and CDR2 YFSETQ. V trimming: 3 bases; J trimming: 3 bases; junction bases outside the gene matches: 8. This CDR3 is built from 15 residues. DNA of the CDR3: TGCGCCAGCAGCTATATGGACAGGGCTCTCTACGAGCAGTACTTC. It codes for CASSYMDRALYEQYF.

The rearrangement links TRBV6-5 to TRBJ2-3; 9 bases are shared with TRBD2. The V and J ends lost 2 bases and 6 bases, in that order; junction bases with no gene match: 6. From germline, CDR1 is MNHEY and CDR2 SVGAGI. The CDR3 runs to 15 residues. CDR3 loop: CASSYAGLAGDTQYF. CDR3 bases: TGTGCCAGCAGTTACGCGGGACTAGCAGGTGATACGCAGTATTTT.

The chain has TRBV6-6 and TRBJ2-3; the D gene is possibly TRBD2 (6 bases). Germline CDR1 is MNHNY and CDR2 is SVGAGI (reference sequence). Trimming took 5 bases from V and 3 from J, leaving 21 bases between them. The CDR3 is 17 amino acids. CDR3 protein: CASSPSALARRTDTQYF. CDR3 DNA: TGTGCCAGCAGTCCTTCAGCTCTAGCGCGCAGAACAGATACGCAGTATTTT.

The V gene is TRBV27, the J gene TRBJ2-3; D unresolved. The ends were cut back, 5 bases at V and 3 bases at J, with 6 bases in the middle. The length of the CDR3 is 12 residues. Germline V gives CDR1 MNHEY, CDR2 SMNVEV (reference sequence). CDR3 sequence: CASSPRTDTQYF. CDR3 bases: TGTGCCAGCAGTCCCCGTACAGATACGCAGTATTTT.

This chain links TRBV4-2 with TRBJ1-5; D not resolved. V was cut by 0 bases and J by 0 bases, with 6 bases left in between. Germline CDR1 is LGHNA and CDR2 is YNFKEQ. The CDR3 loop spans 15 amino acids. The DNA for the CDR3 is TGTGCCAGCAGCCAAGATAGTAATAGCAATCAGCCCCAGCATTTT. This translates into CASSQDSNSNQPQHF.

The chain carries TRBV7-9 and TRBJ2-7; D unclear. The CDR3 is made up of 17 amino acids. Germline V gene data show CDR1 as SEHNR and CDR2 as FQNEAQ (reference sequence). V was clipped by 1 base and J by 1 base, with 17 bases between them. The CDR3 sequence: CASSLVRLADQSYEQYF. In nucleotides, the CDR3 is TGTGCCAGCAGCTTAGTCAGGTTGGCAGACCAATCCTACGAGCAGTACTTC.

V gene TRBV5-4 combines with J gene TRBJ2-3, with TRBD2 matching 7 bases. CDR1 is SGHNT, CDR2 YYREEE, per germline (reference sequence). The CDR3 loop spans 15 amino acids. The junction had 3 bases not matched to a gene; V was cut back by 0 bases and J by 2 bases. This chain's CDR3 is CASSLDGRPTDTQYF. CDR3 in DNA: TGTGCCAGCAGCTTGGACGGGAGGCCCACAGATACGCAGTATTTT.